These T cell receptor beta chains were read from a single sample in a study of cytomegalovirus exposure and HLA in healthy donors. Here immunoSEQ multiplex PCR was the method, and the copy in TCRdb shows in-frame clones only, minus some. The repertoire includes around 190,000 clones, around nine tenths of them detected once, and roughly 0.34% sits in the top ten. What was sequenced was PBMCs. All receptors derive from a woman aged 25-40 years in good health and CMV-seronegative. Each CDR3 is given with its conserved first and last residue. A D gene is named only where the DNA matches it firmly. Expanded clones are given a class, and other clones once, few, many or no size at all.

J	size	V	D	DNA	CDR3
TRBJ1-2	NA	TRBV9	NA	TGTGCCAGCAGCGTAGTTACAGTGGGCTATGGCTACACCTTC	CASSVVTVGYGYTF
TRBJ2-1	NA	TRBV27	TRBD2	TGTGCCAGCAGGGCCCTGACTAGCGGGGCATATAGTGAGCAGTTCTTC	CASRALTSGAYSEQFF
TRBJ2-7	once	TRBV9	TRBD2	TGTGCCAGCAGCGGCGGGACTAGCGACTACGAGCAGTACTTC	CASSGGTSDYEQYF
TRBJ1-5	NA	TRBV2	TRBD1	TGTGCCAGCAGTACAGGGGGGGACCAGCCCCAGCATTTT	CASSTGGDQPQHF
TRBJ2-2	NA	TRBV7-9	NA	TGTGCCAGCAGCCCACGGACAACCACGAACACCGGGGAGCTGTTTTTT	CASSPRTTTNTGELFF
TRBJ1-6	once	TRBV28	NA	TGTGCCAGCCCCAGACAGCTTCTGTATAATTCACCCCTCCACTTT	CASPRQLLYNSPLHF
TRBJ2-4	NA	TRBV28	TRBD2	TGTGCCAGCAGTTTAAGCGGGGCAGGGACAAACATTCAGTACTTC	CASSLSGAGTNIQYF
TRBJ2-5	NA	TRBV2	TRBD1	TGTGCCAGCAGCACAGACAGGGTAGAGACCCAGTACTTC	CASSTDRVETQYF
TRBJ1-5	NA	TRBV2	NA	TGTGCCAGCAGTGGGTCAGGAAATCAGCCCCAGCATTTT	CASSGSGNQPQHF
TRBJ2-1	NA	TRBV10-1	NA	TGCGCCAGCAGTGCTGGACAGCCTTGGAATGAGCAGTTCTTC	CASSAGQPWNEQFF
TRBJ2-2	NA	TRBV5-1	TRBD1	TGCGCCAGCAGCTTGGCGGACAGGGACGTCGGGGAGCTGTTTTTT	CASSLADRDVGELFF
TRBJ1-2	NA	TRBV5-1	NA	TGCGCCAGCAGCTTGGACGGCAAACCGGGCTATGGCTACACCTTC	CASSLDGKPGYGYTF
TRBJ2-5	NA	TRBV4-1	TRBD1	TGCGCCAGCAGCCGGCGGACAGGCGAACAAAGGGCCCAGTACTTC	CASSRRTGEQRAQYF
TRBJ2-1	NA	TRBV7-2	TRBD2	TGTGCCAGCAGCTTAGTCCGACTAGCGGTATGCAATGAGCAGTTCTTC	CASSLVRLAVCNEQFF
TRBJ2-2	NA	TRBV15	TRBD2	TGTGCCACCAGCGGATCCCTAGCGGGAGGGACTCCGAACACCGGGGAGCTGTTTTTT	CATSGSLAGGTPNTGELFF
TRBJ2-1	NA	TRBV5-1	TRBD1	TGCGCCAGCAGCTCGACCGGGACAGGGGGGTACGGTGAGCAGTTCTTC	CASSSTGTGGYGEQFF
TRBJ2-5	NA	TRBV10-3	TRBD1	TGTGCCATCAGTGGCGCAGGGGGCCAAGAGACCCAGTACTTC	CAISGAGGQETQYF
TRBJ1-5	NA	TRBV6-6	NA	TGTGCCAGCAGTCCCACTCACCTAAGCAATCAGCCCCAGCATTTT	CASSPTHLSNQPQHF
TRBJ1-2	NA	TRBV28	TRBD1	TGTGCCAGCAGTTCTCGGACAGGGGGCCCCGGCTACACCTTC	CASSSRTGGPGYTF
TRBJ2-7	once	TRBV7-3	TRBD1	TGTGCCAGCAGCTTGACCGCCACAGGGGGCCACGAGCAGTACTTC	CASSLTATGGHEQYF
TRBJ2-7	few	TRBV27	NA	TGTGCCAGCAGTCTTGGACACCTCTACGAGCAGTACTTC	CASSLGHLYEQYF
TRBJ2-5	NA	TRBV5-1	TRBD2	TGCGCCAGCAGCCCGGCGGGGGGGGGAGACAAGGGAGAGTACCAAGAGACCCAGTACTTC	CASSPAGGGDKGEYQETQYF
TRBJ2-7	NA	TRBV28	TRBD2	TGTGCCAGTTTATCCAGGGTTCCGGGAGGGGAGGGCGAGCAGTACTTC	CASLSRVPGGEGEQYF
TRBJ2-3	NA	TRBV6-1	TRBD2	TGTGCCAGCAGTGAATCGACTAGCGGGAGAGGTTCGCAGTATTTT	CASSESTSGRGSQYF
TRBJ2-1	NA	TRBV2	TRBD2	TGTGCCAGCAGTGAGACTAGCGGGAGAAGGAATGAGCAGTTCTTC	CASSETSGRRNEQFF
TRBJ1-5	NA	TRBV28	NA	TGTGCCAGCAGTCCTCCCGGTCAGCCCCAGCATTTT	CASSPPGQPQHF